These 9 T cell receptor beta chains were all obtained from the same sample, sequenced in a study of graft-versus-host responses after intestinal transplantation. Some clones are missing from TCRdb's copy, which holds only in-frame ones; the method was immunoSEQ multiplex PCR. The sample lists around 90,000 clones, under 95% seen once, with over 0.055% in the top ten. Their target antigens are unknown. This specimen was unstimulated CD8+ T cells sorted from spleen or lymph node cells, taken before transplant. The receptors shown here come from a human donor who was the organ donor for an intestinal transplant.

This sequence joins TRBV4-1 and TRBJ2-5; no firm D call. The CDR3 is made up of 12 amino acids. The germline V gene has CDR1 MGHRA and CDR2 YSYEKL. V gave up 9 bases and J gave up 5 bases, with 13 bases separating them. In DNA form, the CDR3 reads TGCGCCAGTTCCGCAGTTGGTGAGACCCAGTACTTC. Protein sequence: CASSAVGETQYF.

V and J are TRBV4-1 and TRBJ2-2, with D possibly TRBD1 on 6 matching bases. The CDR3 sequence is 15 residues long. Germline V CDR1 and CDR2: MGHRA, YSYEKL. Trimming left V 0 bases short and J 6 bases short, with 11 bases between. CDR3 coding DNA: TGCGCCAGCAGCCAAGAGGGGGCAGGGGCCGGGGAGCTGTTTTTT. It codes for CASSQEGAGAGELFF.

The chain couples TRBV23-1 to TRBJ2-7, with D maybe TRBD2 (6 bases). TRBV23-1 is filed as an ORF, its function uncertain. This CDR3 comprises 15 residues. Trimming removed 2 bases from V and 1 base from J, with 12 bases in between. The CDR3 loop reads CASSQGARGSYEQYF. CDR3 bases: TGCGCCAGCAGTCAAGGGGCCCGGGGGTCCTACGAGCAGTACTTC.

The rearrangement uses TRBV6-5 and TRBJ1-2; 8 nucleotides match TRBD1. The ends lost 2 bases at V and 5 bases at J; junction bases unmatched: 7. The CDR3 has 15 residues. CDR1 is MNHEY, CDR2 SVGAGI, per germline. The CDR3 bases are TGTGCCAGCAGTTACGGCCTCAGGGGGCCATATGGCTACACCTTC. Its translation: CASSYGLRGPYGYTF.

The rearrangement links TRBV27 to TRBJ2-3, with 8 nucleotides matching TRBD2. With 2 bases clipped from V and 6 bases from J, the junction kept 7 bases outside the gene matches. This CDR3 region has 15 residues. Germline lookup yields CDR1 MNHEY and CDR2 SMNVEV (reference sequence). The CDR3 region has the DNA TGTGCCAGCAGTTTAAGCGGGAGTGCAGGGGATACGCAGTATTTT. This gives the protein CASSLSGSAGDTQYF.

The gene calls are TRBV6-1 and TRBJ2-1; D gene unclear. V shed 6 bases and J shed 2 bases, with 8 bases lying between them. From germline, CDR1 is MNHNS and CDR2 SASEGT. This CDR3 is 13 amino acids long. CDR3 protein: CASRNIAYNEQFF. CDR3 bases: TGTGCCAGCAGAAATATCGCCTACAATGAGCAGTTCTTC.

A note on this clone: The junction differs from germline at one of its ends, possibly a read error. The sample contains more than one DNA sequence encoding this CDR3. This sequence joins TRBV7-8 and TRBJ1-1; 7 positions match TRBD1. Germline CDR1 and CDR2: SGHVS and FQNEAQ. The CDR3 contains 17 residues. In DNA, the CDR3 is TGCGCCAGCAGCTTAGAGGGGGCCCCAGTAGCGAACACTGAAGCTTTCTTT. This gives the protein CASSLEGAPVANTEAFF.

The chain employs TRBV9 and TRBJ1-2; D is perhaps TRBD1 (5 bases). The CDR3 has 15 residues. The V gene lost 3 bases and the J gene lost 8 bases, with 20 bases spanning the gap. The germline V gene encodes CDR1 SGDLS and CDR2 YYNGEE. Here the CDR3 reads CASSGWKGSGFGYTF. The CDR3 DNA follows: TGTGCCAGCAGCGGATGGAAGGGGTCCGGGTTCGGCTACACCTTC.

The chain is built from TRBV28 and TRBJ1-5, with 7 bases lining up with TRBD1. The CDR3 is 15 amino acids. Germline CDR1 reads MDHEN; CDR2 reads SYDVKM. V gave up 3 bases and J gave up 7 bases; unmatched junction bases: 9. The CDR3 nucleotides read TGTGCCAGCAGTTTGTGGAGACAGGGTATACAGCCCCAGCATTTT. It encodes CASSLWRQGIQPQHF.